The next 3 T cell receptor beta chains were all read from a single sample in a study of shared clonotypes between healthy human individuals. Using immunoSEQ multiplex PCR, the repertoire was profiled, and TCRdb retains in-frame clones only, with some absent. The table shows some 1.5 million clones, with about 96% occurring only once. The sequenced sample consisted of naive CD4+ T cells sorted from blood. Specified subset: CD45RA+ positively selected. The origin of the receptors is a man in his thirties or forties in good health.

The chain combines TRBV28 with TRBJ1-2, with D perhaps TRBD1 (5 bases). Germline V lookup: CDR1 MDHEN, CDR2 SYDVKM. V gave up 3 bases and J gave up 0 bases, with 11 bases separating them. This CDR3 contains 15 residues. The CDR3 nucleotides are TGTGCCAGCAGTTTCACCGGGACCTCTAACTATGGCTACACCTTC. Encoded protein: CASSFTGTSNYGYTF.

The V and J genes are TRBV28 and TRBJ1-5; 7 bases fit TRBD1. Germline CDR1 and CDR2: MDHEN and SYDVKM. The CDR3 runs 16 residues. J gave up 0 bases and V 5 bases, and 7 bases lay outside the gene matches. CDR3 sequence reads: CASSTAGGVSNQPQHF. DNA for the CDR3: TGTGCCAGCAGTACCGCAGGGGGAGTTAGCAATCAGCCCCAGCATTTT.

The rearrangement uses TRBV5-4 and TRBJ2-7, with TRBD1 matching over 11 bases. This CDR3 is built from 15 residues. The trim removed 0 bases at V and 2 bases at J, leaving 1 base unmatched. Germline V CDR1 and CDR2: SGHNT, YYREEE (reference sequence). The chain's CDR3 is CASSLGDRGAYEQYF. CDR3 DNA: TGTGCCAGCAGCTTGGGGGACAGGGGGGCCTACGAGCAGTACTTC.